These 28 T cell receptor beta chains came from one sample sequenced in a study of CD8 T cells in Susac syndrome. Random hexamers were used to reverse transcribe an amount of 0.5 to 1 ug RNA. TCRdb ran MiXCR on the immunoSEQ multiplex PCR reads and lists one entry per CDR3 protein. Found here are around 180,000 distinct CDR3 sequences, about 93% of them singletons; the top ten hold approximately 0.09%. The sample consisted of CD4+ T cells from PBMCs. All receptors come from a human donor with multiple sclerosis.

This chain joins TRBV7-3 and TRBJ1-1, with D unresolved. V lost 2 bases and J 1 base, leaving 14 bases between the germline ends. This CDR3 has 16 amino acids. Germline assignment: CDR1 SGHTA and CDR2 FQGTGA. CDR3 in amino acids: CASSLLGRGKNTEAFF. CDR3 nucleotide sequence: TGTGCCAGCAGCTTACTCGGTCGGGGAAAGAACACTGAAGCTTTCTTT.

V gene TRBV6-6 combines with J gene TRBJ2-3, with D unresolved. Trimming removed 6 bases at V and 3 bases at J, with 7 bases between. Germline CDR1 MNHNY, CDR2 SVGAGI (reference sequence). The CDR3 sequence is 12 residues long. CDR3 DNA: TGTGCCAGCAGCCCTAGAACAGATACGCAGTATTTT. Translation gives CASSPRTDTQYF.

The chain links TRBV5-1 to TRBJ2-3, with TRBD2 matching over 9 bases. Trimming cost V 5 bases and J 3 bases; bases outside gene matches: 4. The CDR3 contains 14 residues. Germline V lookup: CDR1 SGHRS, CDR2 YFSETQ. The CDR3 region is CASSPLAGTDTQYF. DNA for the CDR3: TGCGCCAGCAGTCCCCTAGCGGGGACAGATACGCAGTATTTT.

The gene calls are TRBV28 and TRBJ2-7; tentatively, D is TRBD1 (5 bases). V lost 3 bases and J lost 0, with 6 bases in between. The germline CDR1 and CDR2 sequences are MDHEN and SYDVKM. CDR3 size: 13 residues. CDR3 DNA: TGTGCCAGCAGTTTCAGGGTCTCCTACGAGCAGTACTTC. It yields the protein CASSFRVSYEQYF.

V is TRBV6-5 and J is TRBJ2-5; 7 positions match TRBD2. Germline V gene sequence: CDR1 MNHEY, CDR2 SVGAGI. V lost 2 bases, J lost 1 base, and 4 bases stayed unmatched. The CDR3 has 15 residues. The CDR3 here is CASSYRRGTQETQYF. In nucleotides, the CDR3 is TGTGCCAGCAGTTACCGGCGGGGGACCCAAGAGACCCAGTACTTC.

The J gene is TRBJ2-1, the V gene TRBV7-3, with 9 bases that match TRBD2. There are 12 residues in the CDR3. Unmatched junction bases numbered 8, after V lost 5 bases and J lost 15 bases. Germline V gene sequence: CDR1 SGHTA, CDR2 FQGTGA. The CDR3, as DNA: TGTGCCAGCAGCACCTTAGCGGGAGAGGCGTTCTTC. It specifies CASSTLAGEAFF.

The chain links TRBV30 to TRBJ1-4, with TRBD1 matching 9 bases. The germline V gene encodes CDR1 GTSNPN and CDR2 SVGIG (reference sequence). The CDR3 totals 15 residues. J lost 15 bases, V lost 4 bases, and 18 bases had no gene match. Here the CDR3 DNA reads TGTGCCTGGATCCCTCCCCCCGGGACAGGGCCGAAGATGTTTTTT. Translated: CAWIPPPGTGPKMFF. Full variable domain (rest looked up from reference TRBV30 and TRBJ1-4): SQTIHQWPATLVQPVGSPLSLECTVEGTSNPNLYWYRQAAGRGLQLLFYSVGIGQISSEVPQNLSASRPQDRQFILSSKKLLLSDSGFYLCAWIPPPGTGPKMFFGSGTQLSVL.

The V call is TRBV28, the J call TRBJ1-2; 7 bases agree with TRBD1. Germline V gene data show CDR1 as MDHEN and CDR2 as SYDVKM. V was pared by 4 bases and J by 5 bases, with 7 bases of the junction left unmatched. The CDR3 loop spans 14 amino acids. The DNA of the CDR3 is TGTGCCAGCAGTTCCGGGACAGTTCCTTATGGCTACACCTTC. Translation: CASSSGTVPYGYTF.

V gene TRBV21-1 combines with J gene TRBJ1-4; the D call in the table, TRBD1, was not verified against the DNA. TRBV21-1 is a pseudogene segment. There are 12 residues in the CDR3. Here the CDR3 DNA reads TGTGCCAGCGGGGACCGTAAGGAAAAACTGTTTTTT. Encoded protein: CASGDRKEKLFF.

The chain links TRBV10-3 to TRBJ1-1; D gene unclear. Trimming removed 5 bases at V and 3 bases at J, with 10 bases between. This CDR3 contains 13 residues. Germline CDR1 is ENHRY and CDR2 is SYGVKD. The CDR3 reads CAISPHSDTEAFF. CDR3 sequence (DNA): TGTGCCATCAGTCCTCACTCGGACACTGAAGCTTTCTTT.

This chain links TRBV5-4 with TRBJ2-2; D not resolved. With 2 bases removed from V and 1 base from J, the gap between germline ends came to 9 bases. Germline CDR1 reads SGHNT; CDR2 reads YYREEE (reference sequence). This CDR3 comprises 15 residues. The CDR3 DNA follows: TGTGCCAGCAGCTTTCCGTCAGGGAACACCGGGGAGCTGTTTTTT. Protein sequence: CASSFPSGNTGELFF.

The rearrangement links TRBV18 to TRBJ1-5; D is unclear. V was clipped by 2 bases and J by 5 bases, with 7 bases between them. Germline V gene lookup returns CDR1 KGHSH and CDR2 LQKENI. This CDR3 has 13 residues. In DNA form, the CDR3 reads TGTGCCAGCTCACCAACCAAGGATCAGCCCCAGCATTTT. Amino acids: CASSPTKDQPQHF.

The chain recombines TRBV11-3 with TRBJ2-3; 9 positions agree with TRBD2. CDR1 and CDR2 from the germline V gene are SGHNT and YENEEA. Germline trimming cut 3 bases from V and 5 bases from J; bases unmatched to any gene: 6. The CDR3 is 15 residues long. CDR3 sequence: CASSLRGGLGDTQYF. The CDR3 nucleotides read TGTGCCAGCAGCTTGCGGGGGGGCCTTGGAGATACGCAGTATTTT.

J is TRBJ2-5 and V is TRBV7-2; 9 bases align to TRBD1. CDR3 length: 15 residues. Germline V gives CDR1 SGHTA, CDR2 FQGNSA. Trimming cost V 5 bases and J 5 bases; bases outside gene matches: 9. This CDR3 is CASSPNYRGRETQYF. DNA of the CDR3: TGTGCCAGCAGCCCAAACTACAGGGGGCGCGAGACCCAGTACTTC.

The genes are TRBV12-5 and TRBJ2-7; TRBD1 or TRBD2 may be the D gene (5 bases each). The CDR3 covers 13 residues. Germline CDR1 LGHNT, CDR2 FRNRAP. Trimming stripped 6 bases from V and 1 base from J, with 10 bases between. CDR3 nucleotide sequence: TGTGCTAGTGGAAGGGACGGGTCCTACGAGCAGTACTTC. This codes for CASGRDGSYEQYF. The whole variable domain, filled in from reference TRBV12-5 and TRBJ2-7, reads DARVTQTPRHKVTEMGQEVTMRCQPILGHNTVFWYRQTMMQGLELLAYFRNRAPLDDSGMPKDRFSAEMPDATLATLKIQPSEPRDSAVYFCASGRDGSYEQYFGPGTRLTVT.

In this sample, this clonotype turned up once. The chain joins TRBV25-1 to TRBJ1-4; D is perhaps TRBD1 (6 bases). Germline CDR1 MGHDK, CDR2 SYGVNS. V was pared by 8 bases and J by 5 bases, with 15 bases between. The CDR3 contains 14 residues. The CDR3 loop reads CASSRTAANEKLFF. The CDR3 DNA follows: TGTGCCAGCTCCCGGACAGCGGCGAATGAAAAACTGTTTTTT.

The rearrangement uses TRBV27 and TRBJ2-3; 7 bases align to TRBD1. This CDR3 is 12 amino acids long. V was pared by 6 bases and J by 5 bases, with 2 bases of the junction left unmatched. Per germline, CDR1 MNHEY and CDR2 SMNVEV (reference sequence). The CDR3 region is CASRRQGDTQYF. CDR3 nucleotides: TGTGCCAGCAGGCGACAGGGAGATACGCAGTATTTT.

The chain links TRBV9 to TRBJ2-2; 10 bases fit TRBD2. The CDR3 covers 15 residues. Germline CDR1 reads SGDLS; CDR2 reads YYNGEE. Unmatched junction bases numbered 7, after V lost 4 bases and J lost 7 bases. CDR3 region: CASSTGLAAGGELFF. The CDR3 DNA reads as TGTGCCAGCAGCACAGGACTAGCGGCAGGCGGGGAGCTGTTTTTT.

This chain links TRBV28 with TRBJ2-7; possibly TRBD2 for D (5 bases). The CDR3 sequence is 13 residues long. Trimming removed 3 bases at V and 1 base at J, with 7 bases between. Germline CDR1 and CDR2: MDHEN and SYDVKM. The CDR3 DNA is TGTGCCAGCAGTTTCGCGGGTTCCTACGAGCAGTACTTC. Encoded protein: CASSFAGSYEQYF.

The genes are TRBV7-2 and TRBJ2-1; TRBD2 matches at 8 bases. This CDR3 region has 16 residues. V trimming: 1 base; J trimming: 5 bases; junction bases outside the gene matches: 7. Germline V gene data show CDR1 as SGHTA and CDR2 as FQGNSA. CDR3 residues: CASSLEGGRTNNEQFF. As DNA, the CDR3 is TGTGCCAGCAGCTTAGAGGGCGGGAGGACTAACAATGAGCAGTTCTTC.

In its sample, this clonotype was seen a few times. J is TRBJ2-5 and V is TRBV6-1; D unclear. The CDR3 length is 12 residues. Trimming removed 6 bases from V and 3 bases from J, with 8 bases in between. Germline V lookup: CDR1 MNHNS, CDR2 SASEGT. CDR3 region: CASSETKETQYF. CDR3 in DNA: TGTGCCAGCAGCGAGACCAAAGAGACCCAGTACTTC.

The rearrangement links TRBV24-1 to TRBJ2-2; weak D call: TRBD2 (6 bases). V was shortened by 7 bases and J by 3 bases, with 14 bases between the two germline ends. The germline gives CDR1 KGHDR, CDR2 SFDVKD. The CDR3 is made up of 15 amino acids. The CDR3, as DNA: TGTGCCACCAGGGATGGGGGGACGGACACCGGGGAGCTGTTTTTT. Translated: CATRDGGTDTGELFF.

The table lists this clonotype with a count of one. CDR3 nucleotide sequence: TGCAGTGCTTTAGGTCTAGCGGGGGGCCCGCTCACAGATACGCAGTATTTT. Encoded protein: CSALGLAGGPLTDTQYF. V is TRBV20-1 and J is TRBJ2-3; 11 bases map to TRBD2. The junction had 12 bases not matched to a gene; V was cut back by 5 bases and J by 2 bases. The CDR3 runs to 17 residues. Germline-derived CDR1 and CDR2 are DFQATT and SNEGSKA (reference sequence).

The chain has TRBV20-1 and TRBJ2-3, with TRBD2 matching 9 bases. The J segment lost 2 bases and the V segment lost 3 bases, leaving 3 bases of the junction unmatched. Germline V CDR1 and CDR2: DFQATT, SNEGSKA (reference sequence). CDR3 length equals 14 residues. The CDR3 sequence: CSASLAGPTDTQYF. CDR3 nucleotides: TGCAGTGCTAGTCTAGCGGGACCCACAGATACGCAGTATTTT.

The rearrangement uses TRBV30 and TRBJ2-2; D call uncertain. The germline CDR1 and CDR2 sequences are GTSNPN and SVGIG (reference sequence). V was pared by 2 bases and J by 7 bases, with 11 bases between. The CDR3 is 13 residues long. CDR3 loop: CAWSRIPFGELFF. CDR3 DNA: TGTGCCTGGAGTCGGATACCGTTCGGGGAGCTGTTTTTT.

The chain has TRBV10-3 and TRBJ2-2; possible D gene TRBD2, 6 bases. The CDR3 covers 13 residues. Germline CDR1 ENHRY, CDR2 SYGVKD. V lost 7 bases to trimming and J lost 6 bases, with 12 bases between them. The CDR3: CAIKEWEAGELFF. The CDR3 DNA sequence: TGTGCCATCAAGGAGTGGGAGGCCGGGGAGCTGTTTTTT.

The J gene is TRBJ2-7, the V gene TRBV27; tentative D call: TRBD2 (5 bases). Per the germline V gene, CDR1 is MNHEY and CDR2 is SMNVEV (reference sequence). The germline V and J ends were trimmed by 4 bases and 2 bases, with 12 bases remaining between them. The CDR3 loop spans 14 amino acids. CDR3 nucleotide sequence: TGTGCCAGCAGTTCCGGGATATCCCCCTACGAGCAGTACTTC. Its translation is CASSSGISPYEQYF.

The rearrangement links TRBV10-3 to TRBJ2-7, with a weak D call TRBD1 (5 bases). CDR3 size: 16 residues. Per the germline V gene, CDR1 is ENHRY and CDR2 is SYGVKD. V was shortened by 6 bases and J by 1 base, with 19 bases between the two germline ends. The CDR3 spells CAISAAQVGQSYEQYF. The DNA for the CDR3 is TGTGCCATCAGCGCCGCCCAGGTCGGACAATCCTACGAGCAGTACTTC.